Each of the 14 T cell receptor beta chains below was sequenced from the same sample in a study of response to subunit inactivated influenza vaccine. A single record per CDR3 protein comes from TCRdb applying MiXCR to the RT-PCR reads. Counted here are a few hundred thousand distinct CDR3 sequences, around 7.7% occurring once; the ten biggest clones make up approximately 14%. This sample comprised PBMCs from blood, obtained roughly 24 months after vaccination. The receptors were gathered from a man aged 50-75 years who received an inactivated influenza vaccine.

The chain couples TRBV6-6 to TRBJ2-7, with D hard to call. CDR3 size: 13 residues. Germline V lookup: CDR1 MNHNY, CDR2 SVGAGI (reference sequence). With 8 bases removed from V and 3 bases from J, the gap between germline ends came to 14 bases. The CDR3 DNA follows: TGTGCCAGCGCTTTAGTAGGAGTCTACGAGCAGTACTTC. Protein: CASALVGVYEQYF.

In this sample, this clonotype turned up a few times. The V and J genes are TRBV10-3 and TRBJ2-1; D is unclear. Germline V gene data show CDR1 as ENHRY and CDR2 as SYGVKD. The V gene lost 4 bases and the J gene lost 4 bases, with 8 bases spanning the gap. The CDR3 is made up of 13 amino acids. The CDR3 spells CAISGEPYNEQFF. Here the CDR3 DNA reads TGTGCCATCAGTGGCGAACCTTACAATGAGCAGTTCTTC.

This clonotype has a handful of counts. J is TRBJ1-2 and V is TRBV7-9; D is uncertain. Trimming stripped 0 bases from V and 10 bases from J, with 9 bases between. This CDR3 region has 12 residues. Germline lookup yields CDR1 SEHNR and CDR2 FQNEAQ (reference sequence). CDR3 sequence: CASSLAGNVYTF. Here the CDR3 DNA reads TGTGCCAGCAGCTTAGCTGGAAACGTCTACACCTTC.

This clonotype was seen more than once but under ten times. The chain recombines TRBV12-3 or TRBV12-4 with TRBJ2-1; 9 bases map to TRBD2. Trimming cost V 4 bases and J 9 bases; bases outside gene matches: 10. The CDR3 is 15 residues long. CDR3 region: CASSSTGTSIREQFF. The CDR3 DNA is TGTGCCAGCAGTTCTACCGGGACTAGCATTCGTGAGCAGTTCTTC.

This rearrangement joins TRBV20-1 to TRBJ2-1; D is possibly TRBD1 or TRBD2 (5 bases each). The germline V gene encodes CDR1 DFQATT and CDR2 SNEGSKA (reference sequence). Trimming stripped 2 bases from V and 2 bases from J, with 16 bases between. The CDR3 extends over 16 amino acids. The CDR3 loop is CSARTPIGGAYNEQFF. In DNA form, the CDR3 reads TGCAGTGCTAGAACCCCAATTGGGGGAGCCTACAATGAGCAGTTCTTC.

The rearrangement joins TRBV3-1 to TRBJ2-3; D gene unclear. The CDR3 is 15 residues long. Trimming removed 8 bases at V and 1 base at J, with 16 bases between. CDR1 LGHDT and CDR2 YNNKEL come from the germline V gene (reference sequence). CDR3: CASGLGFSGTDTQYF. CDR3 coding DNA: TGTGCCAGCGGCTTGGGATTCTCGGGCACAGATACGCAGTATTTT.

This clonotype has a count of ten or more. The rearrangement joins TRBV5-1 to TRBJ2-7; tentatively, D is TRBD1 or TRBD2 (5 bases each). The germline gives CDR1 SGHRS, CDR2 YFSETQ. V lost 5 bases and J lost 3, with 18 bases in between. This CDR3 has 15 amino acids. The CDR3 is CASRISGTVVYEQYF. The CDR3 region has the DNA TGCGCCAGCAGAATCTCCGGGACGGTAGTCTACGAGCAGTACTTC.

This clonotype came up a few times. The J gene is TRBJ2-7, the V gene TRBV9; perhaps D is TRBD1 or TRBD2 (5 bases each). Per germline, CDR1 SGDLS and CDR2 YYNGEE. The CDR3 contains 14 residues. V was trimmed by 4 bases and J by 0 bases, leaving 11 bases between them. CDR3 nucleotides: TGTGCCAGCAGCCGGGACCCGAGCTCCTACGAGCAGTACTTC. Translating it yields CASSRDPSSYEQYF.

This clonotype has ten or more counts. V is TRBV7-9 and J is TRBJ1-6, with 7 bases identical to TRBD1. Germline V lookup: CDR1 SEHNR, CDR2 FQNEAQ (reference sequence). Trimming took 6 bases from V and 3 from J; bases not matched to a gene: 2. CDR3 length: 14 residues. The CDR3 DNA follows: TGTGCCAGCAGGACAGGGAACTATAATTCACCCCTCCACTTT. It yields the protein CASRTGNYNSPLHF.

The chain employs TRBV20-1 and TRBJ2-2; weak D call: TRBD2 (6 bases). This CDR3 has 14 residues. In germline, CDR1 is DFQATT, CDR2 SNEGSKA (reference sequence). Deletions cut 3 bases from V and 13 bases from J, with 21 bases between. The CDR3 protein is CSASLAGSHRGLFF. CDR3 DNA: TGCAGTGCTAGTCTGGCGGGGTCCCACCGAGGGCTGTTTTTT.

This clonotype was counted between two and nine times. The DNA for the CDR3 is TGTGCCAGCAGCTTAGGCCTAAGTGGGATCTATGGCTACACCTTC. Residues: CASSLGLSGIYGYTF. V is TRBV13 and J is TRBJ1-2; D uncertain. V was trimmed by 0 bases and J by 4 bases, leaving 12 bases between them. CDR1 is PRHDT and CDR2 is FYEKMQ in the germline V gene (reference sequence). CDR3 size: 15 residues. The full variable domain, with the rest looked up from reference TRBV13 and TRBJ1-2, is AAGVIQSPRHLIKEKRETATLKCYPIPRHDTVYWYQQGPGQDPQFLISFYEKMQSDKGSIPDRFSAQQFSDYHSELNMSSLELGDSALYFCASSLGLSGIYGYTFGSGTRLTVV.

This clonotype was seen ten or more times. The chain uses TRBV4-3 and TRBJ1-6, with a tentative D call TRBD1 (6 bases). The ends were cut back, 1 base at V and 11 bases at J, with 12 bases in the middle. The CDR3 runs to 14 residues. Germline CDR1 and CDR2: LGHNA and YSLEER. The CDR3 spells CASSQARGSAPLHF. The DNA for the CDR3 is TGCGCCAGCAGCCAAGCCAGGGGCAGTGCACCCCTCCACTTT.

This clonotype was seen many times. The chain has TRBV5-1 and TRBJ2-2; 8 bases are shared with TRBD1. CDR3 length: 16 residues. V was pared by 4 bases and J by 0 bases, with 5 bases of the junction left unmatched. Germline CDR1 is SGHRS and CDR2 is YFSETQ. The CDR3 sequence is CASSPRTGSNTGELFF. Here the CDR3 DNA reads TGCGCCAGCAGCCCACGGACAGGGTCGAACACCGGGGAGCTGTTTTTT. The whole variable domain, filled in from reference TRBV5-1 and TRBJ2-2, reads KAGVTQTPRYLIKTRGQQVTLSCSPISGHRSVSWYQQTPGQGLQFLFEYFSETQRNKGNFPGRFSGRQFSNSRSEMNVSTLELGDSALYLCASSPRTGSNTGELFFGEGSRLTVL.

This sequence joins TRBV11-1 and TRBJ2-5; 7 nucleotides match TRBD1. The V and J ends lost 5 bases and 4 bases, in that order; junction bases with no gene match: 13. Germline-derived CDR1 and CDR2 are SGHAT and FQDESV (reference sequence). This CDR3 is 16 amino acids long. The CDR3 coding sequence is TGTGCCAGCAGCCTCCCCCGACAGGGTTTTGTAGAGACCCAGTACTTC. Translated, it gives CASSLPRQGFVETQYF. Looking up the rest from reference TRBV11-1 and TRBJ2-5 gives the full variable domain: EAEVAQSPRYKITEKSQAVAFWCDPISGHATLYWYRQILGQGPELLVQFQDESVVDDSQLPKDRFSAERLKGVDSTLKIQPAELGDSAMYLCASSLPRQGFVETQYFGPGTRLLVL.